A selection of T cell receptor beta chains follows, all from one sample in a study of blood T cell repertoires in COVID-19. The repertoire was sequenced with immunoSEQ multiplex PCR; TCRdb's copy has only in-frame clones and lacks some. The sample consists of roughly 200,000 clones, 81% of them appearing once. The sample comprised peripheral blood. The receptor set was obtained from a woman aged 80 or over with acute or convalescent COVID-19. Both conserved end residues are part of each CDR3. D genes are given only for firm matches. The listing skips clone size in some rows; elsewhere it reads once, few, many or a size class.

. | TRBJ1-6 | TRBV19 | 16 | . | CASSLLFSSYNSPLHF
TRBD2 | TRBJ2-5 | TRBV7-9 | 14 | . | CASSSTRGRETQYF
. | TRBJ1-1 | TRBV28 | 13 | . | CASSQTQNTEAFF
. | TRBJ1-2 | TRBV5-1 | 13 | . | CASSLGQGNGYTF
. | TRBJ1-1 | TRBV11-2 | 14 | . | CASSPSDDREAAFF
TRBD1 | TRBJ2-1 | TRBV5-4 | 18 | . | CASSSGGPGTTSYNEQFF
TRBD1 | TRBJ2-2 | TRBV5-4 | 16 | . | CASTRGGPTNTGELFF
. | TRBJ2-2 | TRBV5-1 | 16 | . | CASTHVGQSNTGELFF
TRBD2 | TRBJ2-3 | TRBV7-6 | 18 | . | CASSLVSREGRVADTQYF
TRBD1 | TRBJ1-6 | TRBV4-1 | 17 | once | CASSQEGQTDYNSPLHF
TRBD2 | TRBJ2-7 | TRBV6-5 | 14 | . | CASRGTSDSDEQYF
TRBD1 | TRBJ1-1 | TRBV19 | 14 | . | CASTYTRDSTEAFF
. | TRBJ1-5 | TRBV2 | 15 | . | CASSDSRVINQPQHF
. | TRBJ1-1 | TRBV3-1/TRBV3-2 | 14 | . | CASSQARVYTEAFF
TRBD2 | TRBJ2-5 | TRBV5-1 | 18 | . | CASSPGTSGSVLVETQYF
TRBD1 | TRBJ2-5 | TRBV20-1 | 14 | . | CSASNPGQQETQYF
TRBD2 | TRBJ2-1 | TRBV6-4 | 15 | . | CASSDGLAGVNEQFF
TRBD1 | TRBJ2-1 | TRBV19 | 18 | . | CARPLGQVEDRTLYEQFF
TRBD1 | TRBJ1-6 | TRBV5-1 | 15 | . | CASSPRTGGESPLHF
. | TRBJ2-2 | TRBV5-1 | 16 | once | CASSLEPGSNTGELFF
. | TRBJ1-2 | TRBV29-1 | 15 | . | CSVGSLGRALWGYTF
TRBD1 | TRBJ1-1 | TRBV12-3/TRBV12-4 | 13 | . | CASSGDRDTEAFF
TRBD2 | TRBJ2-1 | TRBV7-7 | 15 | . | CASSLSAGGLNEQFF
. | TRBJ2-4 | TRBV3-1/TRBV3-2 | 17 | . | CASSQGRTAASKNIQYF
TRBD1 | TRBJ1-4 | TRBV5-4 | 16 | once | CASSYRTGTTNEKLFF
. | TRBJ2-1 | TRBV11-2 | 13 | few | CASSPGLHNEQFF
. | TRBJ2-7 | TRBV11-2 | 15 | . | CASSSLNVGGYEQYF
TRBD2 | TRBJ2-5 | TRBV6-5 | 15 | . | CASIPLAGGRETQYF
TRBD1 | TRBJ2-7 | TRBV6-5 | 14 | once | CASGRTGSVYEQYF
. | TRBJ2-2 | TRBV2 | 14 | . | CASSRDSRAGELFF
TRBD1 | TRBJ2-6 | TRBV28 | 17 | . | CASSSGTGNSGANVLTF
TRBD1 | TRBJ1-4 | TRBV6-5 | 15 | . | CASSTSGTGAEKLFF
. | TRBJ2-6 | TRBV4-2 | 17 | . | CASSQEGREAGANVLTF
. | TRBJ1-2 | TRBV5-1 | 13 | . | CASSEGEFYGYTF
. | TRBJ2-3 | TRBV5-1 | 14 | . | CASSLNGRADTQYF
TRBD2 | TRBJ2-1 | TRBV6-2/TRBV6-3 | 15 | . | CASSLAGGEYNEQFF
. | TRBJ1-5 | TRBV6-1 | 13 | . | CASSEYSNQPQHF
. | TRBJ2-3 | TRBV3-1/TRBV3-2 | 13 | . | CASSQLAADTQYF
. | TRBJ2-2 | TRBV19 | 14 | . | CASSISADTGELFF
TRBD1 | TRBJ2-7 | TRBV4-1 | 16 | . | CASSLIWGTGAYEQYF
. | TRBJ1-2 | TRBV7-9 | 15 | once | CASSLALTANYGYTF
. | TRBJ1-5 | TRBV28 | 14 | . | CASSLSGVPQPQHF
. | TRBJ2-5 | TRBV9 | 16 | . | CASSVGAGTLQETQYF
TRBD2 | TRBJ2-1 | TRBV11-3 | 16 | . | CASSFVAGGLYNEQFF
. | TRBJ2-2 | TRBV11-3 | 16 | . | CASSLEFTLGTGELFF
TRBD1 | TRBJ1-5 | TRBV7-9 | 16 | . | CASSGPGQLSNQPQHF
TRBD2 | TRBJ2-2 | TRBV11-3 | 17 | . | CASSSGLAGGRVGELFF
. | TRBJ2-7 | TRBV30 | 15 | . | CAWSVGRQSSYEQYF
TRBD1 | TRBJ1-5 | TRBV29-1 | 13 | few | CSATGGGNQPQHF
. | TRBJ1-1 | TRBV6-5 | 13 | . | CASRSIGQSEAFF
. | TRBJ1-2 | TRBV4-1 | 13 | . | CASSQDRGYGYTF
TRBD2 | TRBJ2-3 | TRBV7-2 | 15 | . | CASSLNLAGGDTQYF
. | TRBJ2-2 | TRBV19 | 14 | . | CASSQTELTGELFF
. | TRBJ2-4 | TRBV21-1 | 22 | . | CASSKYHPDSPLQYLVKNIQYF
. | TRBJ2-1 | TRBV7-2 | 13 | . | CASSLSRGNEQFF
TRBD2 | TRBJ2-1 | TRBV6-5 | 15 | . | CASSRPGLAGGEQFF
TRBD1 | TRBJ2-7 | TRBV5-1 | 15 | . | CASSSGTGSWDEQYF